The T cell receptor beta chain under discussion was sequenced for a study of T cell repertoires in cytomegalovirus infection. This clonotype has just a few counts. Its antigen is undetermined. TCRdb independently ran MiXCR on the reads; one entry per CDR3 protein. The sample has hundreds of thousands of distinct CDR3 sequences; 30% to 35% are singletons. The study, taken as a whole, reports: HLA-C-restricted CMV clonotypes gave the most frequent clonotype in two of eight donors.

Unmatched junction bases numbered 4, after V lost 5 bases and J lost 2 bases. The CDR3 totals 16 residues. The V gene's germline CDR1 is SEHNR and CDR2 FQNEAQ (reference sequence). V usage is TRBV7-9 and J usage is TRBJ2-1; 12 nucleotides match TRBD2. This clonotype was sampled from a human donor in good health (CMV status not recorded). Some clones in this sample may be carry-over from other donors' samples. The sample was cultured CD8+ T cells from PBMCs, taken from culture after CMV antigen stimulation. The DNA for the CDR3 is TGTGCCAGCAGCAACCCTAGCGGGGGGGCCTACAATGAGCAGTTCTTC. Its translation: CASSNPSGGAYNEQFF.